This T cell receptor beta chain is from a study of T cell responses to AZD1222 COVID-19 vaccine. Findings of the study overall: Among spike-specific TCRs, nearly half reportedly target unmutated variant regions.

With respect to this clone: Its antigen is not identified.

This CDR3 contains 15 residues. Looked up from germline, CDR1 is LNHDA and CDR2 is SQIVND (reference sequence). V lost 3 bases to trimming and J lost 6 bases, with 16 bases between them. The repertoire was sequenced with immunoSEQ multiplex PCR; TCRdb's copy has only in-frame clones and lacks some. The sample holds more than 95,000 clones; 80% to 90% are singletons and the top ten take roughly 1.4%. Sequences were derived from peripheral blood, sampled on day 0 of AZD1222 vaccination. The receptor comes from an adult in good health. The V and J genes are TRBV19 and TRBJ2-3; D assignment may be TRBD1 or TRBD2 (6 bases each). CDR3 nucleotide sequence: TGTGCCAGTAGTATGTTTGCGTGGGGGGCGGATACGCAGTATTTT. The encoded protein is CASSMFAWGADTQYF.